Listed below are T cell receptor beta chains from one sample, sequenced in a study of OX40 agonist ivuxolimab in advanced cancers. Method: immunoSEQ multiplex PCR; TCRdb's copy keeps in-frame clones and lacks some. Here the sample spans tens of thousands of clones, around nine tenths being singletons. Sequenced here: CD4+ or CD8+ T cells sorted from blood, sampled in a trial of the OX40 agonist ivuxolimab. These receptors were taken from an adult with an advanced solid tumor such as melanoma, head and neck, liver or kidney cancer. Each CDR3 is given with its conserved first and last residue. The D gene is left open where the match is weak. Some rows have no size entry. The others give once, few or many, or a class for an expanded clone.

abundance,d_gene,j_gene,v_gene,CDR3aa,CDR3nt
.,TRBD1,TRBJ2-3,TRBV28,CASSWTGVMSDTQYF,TGTGCCAGCAGTTGGACAGGGGTTATGTCGGATACGCAGTATTTT
once,.,TRBJ2-7,TRBV9,CASSVETRGPEQYF,TGTGCCAGCAGCGTAGAAACAAGAGGTCCCGAGCAGTACTTC
once,.,TRBJ2-7,TRBV6-5,CASSYWGNDEQYF,TGTGCCAGCAGTTACTGGGGGAATGACGAGCAGTACTTC
.,TRBD1,TRBJ2-7,TRBV2,CASSEPGQADYEQYF,TGTGCCAGCAGTGAACCGGGACAGGCCGACTACGAGCAGTACTTC
few,.,TRBJ1-1,TRBV30,CAWSMAGMNTEAFF,TGTGCCTGGAGTATGGCGGGCATGAACACTGAAGCTTTCTTT
.,TRBD1,TRBJ1-5,TRBV19,CASSMISTGGFSNQPQHF,TGTGCCAGTAGTATGATATCTACAGGGGGCTTTAGCAATCAGCCCCAGCATTTT
.,TRBD1,TRBJ1-1,TRBV5-8,CASSSRTGKEAFF,TGTGCCAGCAGCTCCCGGACAGGGAAAGAAGCTTTCTTT
.,.,TRBJ1-1,TRBV6-1,CASSEPAQINTEAFF,TGTGCCAGCAGTGAACCGGCCCAGATCAACACTGAAGCTTTCTTT
.,TRBD2,TRBJ2-1,TRBV5-6,CASSSPGTSENNEQFF,TGTGCCAGCAGTTCCCCCGGGACTAGCGAGAACAATGAGCAGTTCTTC
.,TRBD1,TRBJ2-4,TRBV6-5,CASSYWDRGFNIQYF,TGTGCCAGCAGTTACTGGGACAGGGGTTTTAACATTCAGTACTTC
.,TRBD1,TRBJ1-5,TRBV5-8,CASSPGTGVGNQPQHF,TGTGCCAGCAGTCCAGGGACAGGGGTAGGCAATCAGCCCCAGCATTTT
.,TRBD1,TRBJ2-5,TRBV5-1,CASSLAQGPQETQYF,TGCGCCAGCAGCTTGGCACAGGGGCCCCAAGAGACCCAGTACTTC
.,.,TRBJ2-1,TRBV4-3,CASSQGPSTVPSEQFF,TGCGCCAGCAGCCAGGGCCCCAGCACAGTCCCCTCGGAGCAGTTCTTC
.,TRBD1,TRBJ1-4,TRBV28,CASRTGQGASNEKLFF,TGTGCCAGCAGAACCGGACAGGGGGCCTCTAATGAAAAACTGTTTTTT
.,TRBD1,TRBJ2-3,TRBV19,CASSNGDSRHTQYF,TGTGCCAGTAGTAACGGGGACAGCAGGCATACGCAGTATTTT
few,.,TRBJ2-3,TRBV2,CASSVGDTQYF,TGTGCCAGCAGTGTAGGGGATACGCAGTATTTT
.,TRBD1,TRBJ2-7,TRBV9,CASSGGTASYEQYF,TGTGCCAGCAGCGGAGGGACAGCGTCCTACGAGCAGTACTTC
.,.,TRBJ2-5,TRBV19,CASQNRETQYF,TGTGCCAGTCAGAACAGGGAGACCCAGTACTTC
.,TRBD1,TRBJ1-1,TRBV10-1,CASSLGQRNTEAFF,TGCGCCAGCAGTCTGGGACAGAGGAACACTGAAGCTTTCTTT
.,.,TRBJ1-1,TRBV6-5,CASKRDPNTEAFF,TGTGCCAGCAAACGGGACCCGAACACTGAAGCTTTCTTT
.,.,TRBJ2-7,TRBV7-2,CASSPLNEQYF,TGTGCCAGCAGCCCCCTGAACGAGCAGTACTTC
.,.,TRBJ2-7,TRBV9,CASSGDGASYEQYF,TGTGCCAGCAGCGGCGACGGGGCCTCCTACGAGCAGTACTTC
.,.,TRBJ2-4,TRBV28,CASSFKTAGNIQYF,TGTGCCAGCAGTTTCAAGACAGCCGGAAACATTCAGTACTTC
.,TRBD1,TRBJ1-5,TRBV19,CASSIGTGINQPQHF,TGTGCCAGTAGTATCGGGACAGGGATCAATCAGCCCCAGCATTTT
.,TRBD1,TRBJ2-3,TRBV5-4,CASSEQGVADTQYF,TGTGCCAGCAGTGAACAGGGGGTTGCAGATACGCAGTATTTT